Presented here are 23 T cell receptor beta chains from one specimen sequenced in a study of T cells in Graves' hyperthyroidism and ophthalmopathy. What was amplified from RNA transcripts were TCR beta CDR3 regions. Using the HTBI primer set, a first-round RT-PCR was run on the TCR CDR3. TCRdb passed the multiplex PCR reads through MiXCR, listing each CDR3 protein once. The sample shows 500,000 to 600,000 distinct CDR3 sequences, around 45% of them seen only once. Specimen: peripheral blood or thyroid tissue (not recorded which). The receptor set was obtained from a woman under 30 with Graves' hyperthyroidism.

V gene TRBV6-6 combines with J gene TRBJ2-7; a possible D gene is TRBD1 (6 bases). V lost 8 bases and J 6 bases, leaving 17 bases between the germline ends. CDR3 length: 13 amino acids. Germline values: CDR1 MNHNY, CDR2 SVGAGI (reference sequence). The CDR3: CASAQGIPGEQYF. For the CDR3, the DNA is TGTGCCAGCGCGCAGGGGATCCCGGGCGAGCAGTACTTC.

This clonotype was seen repeatedly, ten times or more. This sequence joins TRBV12-3 or TRBV12-4 and TRBJ2-2; maybe TRBD2 (6 bases). The CDR3 is made up of 14 amino acids. The V end was cut by 3 bases, the J end by 4 bases, with 9 bases between. CDR3 sequence (DNA): TGTGCCAGCAGTTTTAGACTAGTCACCGGGGAGCTGTTTTTT. It specifies CASSFRLVTGELFF.

This clonotype was detected many times. The chain has TRBV24-1 and TRBJ1-4; D may be TRBD1 (5 bases). Germline-derived CDR1 and CDR2 are KGHDR and SFDVKD. CDR3 size: 13 residues. The germline V and J ends were trimmed by 9 bases and 3 bases, with 10 bases remaining between them. As DNA, the CDR3 is TGTGCCACCCGGGGGACCGCTAATGAAAAACTGTTTTTT. Amino acids: CATRGTANEKLFF.

This clonotype was detected a few times. The chain recombines TRBV9 with TRBJ2-7, with a tentative D call TRBD2 (7 bases). Trimming removed 1 base from V and 7 bases from J, with 18 bases in between. This CDR3 has 15 amino acids. Per the germline V gene, CDR1 is SGDLS and CDR2 is YYNGEE. CDR3 protein: CASSVMGGGAREQYF. The CDR3 DNA sequence: TGTGCCAGCAGCGTAATGGGGGGGGGCGCAAGGGAGCAGTACTTC.

This CDR3 reads CSVGHEGEKLFF. In DNA, the CDR3 is TGCAGTGTGGGCCACGAGGGAGAAAAACTGTTTTTT. This sequence joins TRBV20-1 and TRBJ1-4; no clear D gene. This CDR3 has 12 amino acids. V was cut by 7 bases and J by 8 bases, with 14 bases left in between. Germline CDR1 and CDR2: DFQATT and SNEGSKA (reference sequence).

The chain has TRBV12-3 or TRBV12-4 and TRBJ1-4, with D perhaps TRBD1 (5 bases). CDR3 length equals 17 residues. Trimming pared 6 bases from V and 4 bases from J, leaving 21 bases between. CDR3 protein: CASRSTGPASFNEKLFF. In DNA form, the CDR3 reads TGTGCCAGCAGAAGTACGGGACCCGCAAGTTTTAATGAAAAACTGTTTTTT.

This clonotype has only one observation. The rearrangement links TRBV7-3 to TRBJ1-1, with D hard to call. Trimming left V 3 bases short and J 3 bases short, with 11 bases between. Germline lookup yields CDR1 SGHTA and CDR2 FQGTGA. The CDR3 spans 14 residues. CDR3 DNA: TGTGCCAGCAGCTTGGGCGAGGGAGACACTGAAGCTTTCTTT. It is translated as CASSLGEGDTEAFF.

The chain carries TRBV2 and TRBJ2-1; 11 bases fit TRBD2. Germline V gives CDR1 SNHLY, CDR2 FYNNEI. The V gene end was trimmed by 6 bases and the J gene end by 5 bases; junction bases not matched to a gene: 12. The CDR3 consists of 17 residues. Here the CDR3 reads CASRSDLAGGSHNEQFF. CDR3 DNA: TGTGCCAGCAGGTCAGATCTAGCGGGAGGTTCCCACAATGAGCAGTTCTTC.

The rearrangement uses TRBV29-1 and TRBJ1-1; TRBD1 aligns across 8 bases. V shed 1 base and J 6 bases; nucleotides not matched to a gene: 1. CDR3 length: 12 amino acids. Germline CDR1 reads SQVTM; CDR2 reads ANQGSEA. As DNA, the CDR3 is TGCAGCGTTGAAGGGACAGGGCCTGAAGCTTTCTTT. This gives the protein CSVEGTGPEAFF. The complete variable domain, with remaining parts taken from reference TRBV29-1 and TRBJ1-1, reads SAVISQKPSRDICQRGTSLTIQCQVDSQVTMMFWYRQQPGQSLTLIATANQGSEATYESGFVIDKFPISRPNLTFSTLTVSNMSPEDSSIYLCSVEGTGPEAFFGQGTRLTVV.

The rearrangement links TRBV7-6 to TRBJ1-5, with 7 bases that match TRBD1. This CDR3 comprises 13 residues. J was trimmed by 6 bases and V by 5 bases; bases with no gene match: 4. Germline V gene data show CDR1 as SGHVS and CDR2 as FNYEAQ. The CDR3 DNA reads as TGTGCCAGCAGCAGGGGGCCACGTCAGCCCCAGCATTTT. Protein sequence: CASSRGPRQPQHF.

This rearrangement joins TRBV27 to TRBJ2-1, with D perhaps TRBD2 (6 bases). Trimming left V 6 bases short and J 0 bases short, with 12 bases between. Germline V gene data show CDR1 as MNHEY and CDR2 as SMNVEV (reference sequence). There are 15 residues in the CDR3. CDR3 nucleotide sequence: TGTGCCAGCAGCCCCCTAGCGATCTCCTACAATGAGCAGTTCTTC. It translates to CASSPLAISYNEQFF.

The J gene is TRBJ2-3, the V gene TRBV10-3, with TRBD1 identical over 7 bases. V gave up 4 bases and J gave up 0 bases; unmatched junction bases: 10. CDR1 ENHRY and CDR2 SYGVKD come from the germline V gene. This CDR3 comprises 17 residues. CDR3 DNA sequence: TGTGCCATCAGTGCAACCGGGACAGAGGCTAGCACAGATACGCAGTATTTT. This translates into CAISATGTEASTDTQYF.

As to this clonotype: A single base separates this from a much larger clone, so it may be a read error. CDR3 in DNA: TGTGCCAGCAGTCCTACCCTGGACAGGGTGACTGGAAACACCATATGTTTT. Translated, it gives CASSPTLDRVTGNTICF. The chain joins TRBV12-3 or TRBV12-4 to TRBJ1-3; 8 nucleotides match TRBD1. The CDR3 runs to 17 residues.

This clonotype was counted at least ten times. The rearrangement uses TRBV2 and TRBJ2-2; 8 nucleotides line up with TRBD1. The trim removed 7 bases at V and 4 bases at J, leaving 8 bases unmatched. Germline loops: CDR1 SNHLY, CDR2 FYNNEI. This CDR3 region has 15 residues. This CDR3 is CASTSMTGVTGELFF. In nucleotides, the CDR3 is TGTGCCAGCACCTCGATGACAGGGGTCACCGGGGAGCTGTTTTTT.

This clonotype was counted at least ten times. V gene TRBV6-2 or TRBV6-3 combines with J gene TRBJ1-2; unclear D gene. The germline V gene encodes CDR1 MNHEY and CDR2 SVGEGT. This CDR3 region has 14 residues. The ends were cut back, 0 bases at V and 2 bases at J, with 7 bases in the middle. The CDR3 loop is CASSYSGRNYGYTF. As DNA, the CDR3 is TGTGCCAGCAGTTACTCCGGGAGGAACTATGGCTACACCTTC.

This clonotype was recorded at least ten times. The V and J genes are TRBV5-6 and TRBJ1-5; TRBD1 might be the D (6 bases). Trimming pared 2 bases from V and 5 bases from J, leaving 11 bases between. The CDR3 is made up of 14 amino acids. The germline CDR1 and CDR2 sequences are SGHDT and YYEEEE. The CDR3 spells CASSLGGSDQPQHF. In nucleotides, the CDR3 is TGTGCCAGCAGCTTAGGGGGGTCCGATCAGCCCCAGCATTTT.

Ten or more counts support this clonotype. The V gene is TRBV5-5, the J gene TRBJ1-1; D possibly corresponds to TRBD1 (5 bases). Deletions cut 4 bases from V and 0 bases from J, with 16 bases between. The CDR3 spans 16 residues. Germline V gene data show CDR1 as SGHKS and CDR2 as YYEKEE (reference sequence). The CDR3 loop reads CASSGGNGPVNTEAFF. DNA for the CDR3: TGTGCCAGCAGCGGGGGAAACGGGCCTGTGAACACTGAAGCTTTCTTT.

This clonotype was picked up many times. J is TRBJ1-3 and V is TRBV14; maybe TRBD1 (6 bases). V was clipped by 4 bases and J by 2 bases, with 18 bases between them. Looked up from germline, CDR1 is SGHDN and CDR2 is FVKESK. The CDR3 is 17 amino acids. CDR3 sequence (DNA): TGTGCCAGCAGCCCCAACAGGGTTAGGAGCCCTGGAAACACCATATATTTT. This translates into CASSPNRVRSPGNTIYF.

The chain joins TRBV2 to TRBJ2-3; 14 nucleotides line up with TRBD2. Unmatched junction bases numbered 11, after V lost 9 bases and J lost 0 bases. Germline CDR1 and CDR2: SNHLY and FYNNEI. The CDR3 is made up of 18 amino acids. This CDR3 reads CARGPTSGRASSTDTQYF. As DNA, the CDR3 is TGTGCCAGGGGCCCGACTAGCGGGAGGGCCTCTAGCACAGATACGCAGTATTTT.

The CDR3 reads CSVPTSSYNEQFF. The CDR3 DNA follows: TGCAGTGTACCGACCAGCTCCTACAATGAGCAGTTCTTC. The rearrangement links TRBV20-1 to TRBJ2-1, with no clear D. Germline CDR1 DFQATT, CDR2 SNEGSKA (reference sequence). The CDR3 contains 13 residues. Between the trimmed V and J ends, which lost 7 bases and 0 bases, there was a span of 10 bases.

V usage is TRBV6-2 or TRBV6-3 and J usage is TRBJ2-7; D might be TRBD1 (5 bases). Germline CDR1 is MNHEY and CDR2 is SVGEGT. CDR3 size: 17 residues. Deletions cut 0 bases from V and 0 bases from J, with 15 bases between. The CDR3 bases are TGTGCCAGCAGTTACTCGCGCAGGGATGTGAGCTCCTACGAGCAGTACGTC. Translating it yields CASSYSRRDVSSYEQYV.

V and J are TRBV11-2 and TRBJ2-7, with 15 bases lining up with TRBD2. CDR3 length: 15 residues. Looked up from germline, CDR1 is SGHAT and CDR2 is FQNNGV. The trim removed 6 bases at V and 5 bases at J, leaving 5 bases unmatched. The CDR3 region is CASSSGLAGGHEQYF. The CDR3 region has the DNA TGTGCCAGCAGTTCGGGACTAGCGGGAGGCCACGAGCAGTACTTC.

The V gene is TRBV24-1, the J gene TRBJ1-5, with unresolved D. CDR3 length equals 12 residues. V was trimmed by 6 bases and J by 7 bases, leaving 9 bases between them. In germline, CDR1 is KGHDR, CDR2 SFDVKD. The CDR3 DNA follows: TGTGCCACCAGTATGGGAAGGCAGCCCCAGCATTTT. It yields the protein CATSMGRQPQHF.